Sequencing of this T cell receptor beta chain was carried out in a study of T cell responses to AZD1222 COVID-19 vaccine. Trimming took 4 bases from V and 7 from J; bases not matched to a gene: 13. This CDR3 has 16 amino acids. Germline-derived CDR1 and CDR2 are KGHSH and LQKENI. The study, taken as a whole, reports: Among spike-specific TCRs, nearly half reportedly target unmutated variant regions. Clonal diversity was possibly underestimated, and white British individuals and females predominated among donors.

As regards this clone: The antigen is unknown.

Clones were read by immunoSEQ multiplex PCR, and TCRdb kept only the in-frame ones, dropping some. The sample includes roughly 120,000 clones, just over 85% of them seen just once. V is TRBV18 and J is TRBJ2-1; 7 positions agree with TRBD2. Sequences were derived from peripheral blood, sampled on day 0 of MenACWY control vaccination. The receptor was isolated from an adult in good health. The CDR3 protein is CASSRSSGAGVNEQFF. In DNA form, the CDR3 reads TGTGCCAGCTCACGGTCGAGCGGGGCGGGGGTGAATGAGCAGTTCTTC.